This T cell receptor (beta chain) derives from a study of tumor-infiltrating lymphocytes in primary liver carcinoma. Study-level background: The tumors ranged from about 4.2 to 10 cm across and fell within stage T1-T3 N0M0.

Comment on this clonotype: Its antigen is not known.

General study results and limits: Tumor region pairs showed greater overlap than either tumor-adjacent or tumor-blood pairs did.

In germline, CDR1 is MNHEY, CDR2 SVGAGI. The CDR3 consists of 15 residues. The V end lost 0 bases, the J end lost 5 bases, and 14 bases lay between the germline ends. The source of the blood RNA was unsorted whole blood, and germline DNA was extracted as well. No treatment had been given to the patients, who were chronically infected with HBV. Using a constant-region primer together with ProtoScript II reverse transcriptase, TCR beta cDNA was made from roughly 500 ng of total RNA. Three nested multiplex PCR rounds of slightly modified ARM-PCR generated TCR beta libraries. It was with TRBV1-TRBV30 forward primers and a C-beta reverse primer that the first two PCR rounds were run, at around 11 cycles each. TCRdb itself ran the multiplex PCR reads through MiXCR, one entry per CDR3 protein. This table has approximately 330,000 distinct CDR3 sequences, roughly 61% appearing once.

The chain recombines TRBV6-5 with TRBJ2-7, with D maybe TRBD1 (5 bases). The sample consisted of peripheral blood. The TCR was taken from a man aged 35 to 55 with primary liver carcinoma and hepatitis B virus infection. The CDR3 loop is CASSYSTSAGHEQYF. DNA for the CDR3: TGTGCCAGCAGTTACTCGACCAGTGCAGGGCACGAGCAGTACTTC.